Detailed here is one T cell receptor (beta chain). Its specificity is not known. The sample carries other DNA sequences with the same CDR3. The data originate from a study of cytomegalovirus exposure and HLA in healthy donors. The study, taken as a whole, reports: A previous analysis found most TCR beta V segments productive roughly 90% or roughly 30% of the time. The later analysis indicated that the majority of CMV-associated TCR beta chains appeared HLA-restricted.

With 7 bases clipped from V and 3 bases from J, the junction kept 9 bases outside the gene matches. Germline CDR1 and CDR2: SGHRS and YFSETQ. CDR3 size: 16 residues. The PCR used 60 Vbeta and 13 Jbeta primers. The data were produced by immunoSEQ multiplex PCR, yet TCRdb's version contains in-frame clones alone and is incomplete. This sample has under 200,000 clones, with around 88% found just once. Sequencing used PBMCs. The rearrangement uses TRBV5-1 and TRBJ2-2, with TRBD2 identical over 10 bases. This receptor was taken from a woman between 18 and 30 years old in good health and CMV-seronegative. CDR3 residues: CASLLTAGGYTGELFF. CDR3 coding DNA: TGCGCCAGCCTCCTAACAGCGGGAGGGTACACCGGGGAGCTGTTTTTT.